This T cell receptor beta chain came from a study of T cell changes during pregnancy in multiple sclerosis. The CDR3 contains 15 residues. Per germline, CDR1 MNHEY and CDR2 SVGAGI. The ends lost 0 bases at V and 10 bases at J; junction bases unmatched: 8. Only in-frame clones appear in the TCRdb table, and some are missing; sequencing was by immunoSEQ multiplex PCR. The repertoire holds fewer than 110,000 clones, with around 91% as singletons. This clonotype originated in a female donor with multiple sclerosis, enrolled in a pregnancy study. The V gene is TRBV6-5, the J gene TRBJ1-5; 8 nucleotides align to TRBD1. Source: peripheral blood, taken after pregnancy. The CDR3 protein is CASSYSSGGESPQHF. In nucleotides, the CDR3 is TGTGCCAGCAGTTACTCCTCAGGGGGCGAATCCCCCCAGCATTTT.